This TCR beta chain is from a study of T cell repertoires in cytomegalovirus infection. Each CDR3 protein is one row after TCRdb ran MiXCR on the reads. The table includes approximately 770,000 distinct CDR3 sequences, around 29% detected once. Trimming removed 3 bases from V and 5 bases from J; junction bases left unmatched: 6. The germline gives CDR1 SGHVS, CDR2 FQNEAQ. There are 16 residues in the CDR3. This clonotype was found a few times. The antigen is not known. The chain combines TRBV7-8 with TRBJ2-3; 12 bases map to TRBD2. The source was cultured CD8+ T cells from PBMCs, collected from culture after CMV antigen stimulation. This receptor was identified in a human donor in good health (CMV status not recorded). Some clones in this sample may be carry-over from other donors' samples. The CDR3 region is CASSFWTSGVGDTQYF. CDR3 nucleotide sequence: TGTGCCAGCAGCTTCTGGACTAGCGGGGTTGGAGATACGCAGTATTTT.